The subject of this entry is one T cell receptor (beta chain). What it recognizes is unknown. This table comes from immunoSEQ multiplex PCR, and its TCRdb copy is limited to in-frame clones, with some not included. The data hold 35,000 to 45,000 clones, with approximately 94% observed a single time. The entry originates in a study of graft-versus-host responses after intestinal transplantation. Across the study: Multivisceral, liver-intestinal, or isolated intestinal transplants were performed in recipients. All of the recipients had induction that used anti-thymocyte globulin, then tacrolimus and steroids for about 3 years.

The study, taken as a whole, reports: Among recipient marrow samples, GvH clones were found; some appeared first in ileum or blood. Some patients had graft-donor T cell macrochimerism. In their allografts, the ratios of graft-versus-host to host-versus-graft T cell clones were high.

CDR1 and CDR2 (germline): SNHLY, FYNNEI. With V trimmed by 7 bases and J by 3 bases, 12 bases remained unmatched. This CDR3 is built from 17 residues. The receptor comes from a human donor who was the organ donor for an intestinal transplant. The rearrangement joins TRBV2 to TRBJ2-5; 12 bases fit TRBD2. This specimen was unstimulated CD4+ T cells sorted from spleen or lymph node cells, taken before transplant. CDR3 protein: CASIGAWGLAGEETQYF. CDR3 bases: TGTGCCAGCATCGGGGCGTGGGGACTAGCGGGCGAAGAGACCCAGTACTTC.